Listed below are T cell receptor beta chains from one sample, sequenced in a study of human T cells and chemical hapten exposure. In TCRdb, the RACE reads were re-called with MiXCR into one record per CDR3 protein. The data contain just under 350,000 distinct CDR3 sequences, 6% to 8.5% of them singletons. This specimen was whole blood, taken in connection with sensitization to the hapten diphenylcyclopropenone (DPC). Receptors originate from a woman between 18 and 29 years old with alopecia areata. Some clones in this sample may be carry-over from other donors' samples. Each CDR3 is given without its conserved first and last residue.

TRBV9	TRBJ1-6	ASSVGGWGQAPLH
TRBV20-1	TRBJ2-3	WPGGDYTDTQY
TRBV7-6	TRBJ2-5	ASSSYRGTQY
TRBV18	TRBJ1-2	ASSPAGNGYT
TRBV10-3	TRBJ1-1	AAQSAFEAF
TRBV4-3	TRBJ2-2	ASSQWTSGGVGELF
TRBV7-2	TRBJ2-2	ASSLVSQGFTGELF
TRBV4-2	TRBJ2-2	ASSPGLAGIRTGELF
TRBV7-9	TRBJ1-3	ASSSATGGSGNTIY
TRBV9	TRBJ2-5	ASSVGVQETQY
TRBV20-1	TRBJ1-2	SAEPFSGDYGYT
TRBV15	TRBJ1-2	ATSRDLVSYGYT
TRBV29-1	TRBJ2-7	SAAGPAAEQY